What follows describes a single T cell receptor beta chain. Antigen: not known. This entry belongs to a study of cytomegalovirus exposure and HLA in healthy donors. Overall study findings and caveats: Likely technical artifact: a cluster of highly shared sequence variants. Accounts indicate the classifier identified cytomegalovirus status with strong specificity and sensitivity. The investigators catalogued 150 or so TCR beta chains as cytomegalovirus-associated.

Researchers ran the PCR with 60 Vbeta and 13 Jbeta primers. Clones were read by immunoSEQ multiplex PCR, and TCRdb kept only the in-frame ones, dropping some. Found here are about 160,000 clones, around 83% of them singletons; the top ten hold roughly 4.3%. Germline CDR1 and CDR2: SGHNT and YYREEE (reference sequence). The J segment lost 2 bases and the V segment lost 4 bases, leaving 5 bases of the junction unmatched. This CDR3 is 14 amino acids long. Sequenced input: PBMCs. V is TRBV5-4 and J is TRBJ2-5; TRBD1 aligns across 7 bases. The source of this sequence is a man in his forties or fifties in good health and CMV-seropositive. CDR3 in DNA: TGTGCCAGCAGCCCAGGGGGACAGCAAGAGACCCAGTACTTC. It encodes CASSPGGQQETQYF.